This TCR beta chain was captured in a study of T cells in Graves' hyperthyroidism and ophthalmopathy (dated by TCRdb to about 2019). Turning to the overall study: Peripheral blood was sampled at the time of initial diagnosis, prior to any treatment. A discovery cohort of fewer than 110 patients, approximately 44 with Graves' ophthalmopathy and 57 with stable Graves' hyperthyroidism, was used to find distinguishing TCR V-J signatures. Prospective prediction of ophthalmopathy was tested in an independent validation cohort consisting of 18 to 20 hyperthyroidism patients and approximately 16 patients who later progressed to ophthalmopathy. The 90 or so discovery patients were randomly split 7:3 into training and test sets. In addition, the study compared T-cell repertoires in thyroid tissue and in blood from five or six Graves' hyperthyroidism patients. Once sampling was done, hyperthyroidism patients were given methimazole at a starting dose of 30 mg daily, whereas ophthalmopathy patients were given high-dose intravenous methylprednisolone. TCR Vbeta CDR3 sequencing of fewer than 150 peripheral blood samples (43 ophthalmopathy, approximately 80 hyperthyroidism and some 17 progressor patients) is reported in the paper. What the study reported, not specific to this receptor: In validation, progression to ophthalmopathy was predicted by the model with 65% to 71% sensitivity and 72% to 80% specificity, a median of around 5.9 months before onset. Blood samples also contained most of the expanded thyroid clonotypes (frequency above 0.001), which suggests that blood repertoires may reflect thyroid immune responses. In cross-validation, a model built on a 13 V-J signature told ophthalmopathy apart from stable hyperthyroidism with just under 90% sensitivity and around 81% specificity, and in testing the same model reached 80%/75%. Sample size was not statistically predetermined, and blinding of investigators to group allocation was not performed.

V drops 10 bases and J drops 5 bases, leaving 19 bases in between. There are 14 amino acids in the CDR3, from cysteine to phenylalanine inclusive. Left in the record is the CDR3 DNA by itself, 42 bases read in frame from the first base. From a lookup of the germline V gene, CDR1 and CDR2 are ENHRY and SYGVKD. In the ophthalmopathy patients, disease was moderately to severely active, with a Clinical Activity Score of 3 or more, a NOSPECS grade of 4 or more, and a duration of less than 3 months. Patients with uncontrolled infections, other autoimmune diseases, pregnancy or lactation were excluded. Diagnoses were based on clinical symptoms, serum thyroxine and TRAb, thyroid ultrasound and orbital computed tomography. PBMCs were isolated from about 10 ml of fresh peripheral blood by Ficoll-Paque density gradient centrifugation. Trizol reagent was used to extract total RNA, and RNA quality was then checked on an Agilent 2100 Bioanalyzer.

The TCR beta CDR3 regions were amplified from the RNA transcripts. The first round of RT-PCR for the TCR CDR3 was performed with the HTBI primer set and the Qiagen OneStep RT-PCR kit. A second multiplex PCR round built the libraries, followed by size selection and purification. The libraries were sequenced on an Illumina HiSeq2000 using paired-end 100 bp reads. In the original analysis: Raw data were processed with SOAPnuke, discarding reads with adapters, uncalled bases, mean Phred below 15, or no exact constant-primer or identifier match. COPE v1.2.5 was used to merge the high-quality paired reads, and each unique nucleotide sequence was defined as a clonotype. MiTCR v1.1 was used to align clonotypes to the IMGT TRBV, TRBD and TRBJ reference segments. The analysis was restricted to V-J combinations with a frequency above 0.0001, which together covered just over 99% of the repertoires. The TCS score was defined as the ratio of F50 (clonal expansion) to E x V (chaos), calculated using BLOSUM62-based TCRdist between CDR3 peptides within each V-J. Welch's t-statistics and random forest reduced 500 to 550 V-J features to 13, which were used in a naive Bayes classifier (R e1071). Using fastp trimming at Q25 and MiXCR clonotype assembly, TCRdb reanalyzed the public sequencing data and kept in-frame beta chains. Here each entry gathers all rows of one CDR3 protein and keeps the most common genes and DNA. The V and J calls shown here were made by TCRdb, not taken from the authors' results. The sample table lists some 490,000 distinct CDR3 sequences, less than 25% of them with a count of one. Roughly 49% of the sample goes to the ten largest clones.

With respect to this clonotype: Its binding antigen is unknown. There are no base qualities to consult, and no much larger clone falls within one base.

Material: blood. The receptor chain draws on TRBV10-3 and TRBJ2-3; the D region may be TRBD1 or TRBD2, each matching 6 bases equally. This TCR was sampled from a woman between 65 and 79 years old with Graves' ophthalmopathy. The nucleotide sequence reads as follows: TGTGCCACCCGGGGGCAGGGACAAAGAGATACGCAGTATTTT. The resulting protein is CATRGQGQRDTQYF.